Listed below are T cell receptor beta chains from one sample, sequenced in a study of cytomegalovirus exposure and HLA in healthy donors. This table comes from immunoSEQ multiplex PCR, and its TCRdb copy is limited to in-frame clones, with some not included. This sample has around 160,000 clones; about three quarters occur once, and the top ten carry about 12%. Sequenced material: PBMCs. The receptors stem from a man between 35 and 55 years old in good health and CMV-seropositive. Both conserved end residues are part of each CDR3. A D gene is named only where the DNA matches it firmly. Rows give clone size only sometimes, using once, few, many, or a class for an expanded clone.

TRBD1 | TRBJ1-4 | . | TRBV4-1 | TGCGCCAGCAGCCAAGAGAGGGGACAGGGCTGGGAAAAACTGTTTTTT | CASSQERGQGWEKLFF
. | TRBJ1-1 | . | TRBV28 | TGTGCCAGCAGTCCGCGTACCCTCAACACTGAAGCTTTCTTT | CASSPRTLNTEAFF
. | TRBJ2-1 | . | TRBV20-1 | TGCAGTGCTAGAGATCGGGGGGAGCAGTTCTTC | CSARDRGEQFF
. | TRBJ2-2 | . | TRBV28 | TGTGCCAGCAGTTTACCGGACAGTACGAACACCGGGGAGCTGTTTTTT | CASSLPDSTNTGELFF
TRBD2 | TRBJ2-7 | . | TRBV28 | TGTGCCAGCAGTTTAACCGGGAGGGCTCGCGAGCAGTACTTC | CASSLTGRAREQYF
TRBD2 | TRBJ2-7 | . | TRBV30 | TGTGCCGGGTCCCGCGGGGGGTTCCCTAACGGGCAGTACTTC | CAGSRGGFPNGQYF
. | TRBJ2-1 | . | TRBV19 | TGTGCCAGTAGTATGGTAGAATGGGCTTACAATGAGCAGTTCTTC | CASSMVEWAYNEQFF
. | TRBJ1-4 | . | TRBV28 | TGTGCCACCAGACCCCCCGGGGGGTACAGCGAAAAACTGTTTTTT | CATRPPGGYSEKLFF
. | TRBJ2-7 | . | TRBV6-5 | TGTGCCAGCAGACAATCCTACGAGCAGTACTTC | CASRQSYEQYF
. | TRBJ1-1 | few | TRBV7-3 | TGTGCCAGCAGCTTAGCCCCGGCGGGCGGCACTGAAGCTTTCTTT | CASSLAPAGGTEAFF
. | TRBJ2-4 | . | TRBV7-2 | TGTGCCAGCAGCTCGGACAGCTTTTTGGGCAAAAACATTCAGTACTTC | CASSSDSFLGKNIQYF
. | TRBJ1-2 | . | TRBV19 | TGTGCCAGTAGTGTACAGGGTTATAACTATGGCTACACCTTC | CASSVQGYNYGYTF
. | TRBJ1-5 | . | TRBV9 | TGTGCCAGCAGTCGTGGCACAGGGTTGAGTCAGCCCCAGCATTTT | CASSRGTGLSQPQHF
. | TRBJ1-1 | . | TRBV6-6 | TGTGCCAGCAGTCGCCTCGGTACAAGAGGGGGTGAAGCTTTCTTT | CASSRLGTRGGEAFF
. | TRBJ2-7 | . | TRBV7-2 | TGTGCCAGCAGCACTGACAGCGTAGGGGAGCAGTACTTC | CASSTDSVGEQYF
. | TRBJ2-7 | . | TRBV6-5 | TGTGCCAGCAGTTCCGCCGGGACAAAGGGATACGAGCAGTACTTC | CASSSAGTKGYEQYF
. | TRBJ1-1 | . | TRBV9 | TGTGCCAGCAGCGTCTCAGGGATGGACACTGAAGCTTTCTTT | CASSVSGMDTEAFF
. | TRBJ2-1 | . | TRBV5-4 | TGTGCCAGCAGCTTGGACGGTGTCAATGAGCAGTTCTTC | CASSLDGVNEQFF
. | TRBJ2-3 | . | TRBV13 | TGTGCCAGCAGCTTAAGGGTTACCCGGGGGGATACGCAGTATTTT | CASSLRVTRGDTQYF
. | TRBJ1-1 | . | TRBV5-6 | TGTGCCAGCAGCTTGCAGGCTGAAGCTTTCTTT | CASSLQAEAFF
. | TRBJ1-5 | . | TRBV15 | TGTGCCACCACCCCGGACGGCCGAGGGTTTCAGCCCCAGCATTTT | CATTPDGRGFQPQHF
TRBD1 | TRBJ1-5 | once | TRBV5-1 | TGCGCCAGCAGCCCCTTACCGGGACAGAGCAATCAGCCCCAGCATTTT | CASSPLPGQSNQPQHF
TRBD1 | TRBJ2-2 | . | TRBV11-2 | TGTGCCAGCAGCACAGGGGACACCGGGGAGCTGTTTTTT | CASSTGDTGELFF
TRBD1 | TRBJ1-4 | few | TRBV6-5 | TGTGCCAGCAGGGGGTCGGACAGGGCGGGTGAAAAACTGTTTTTT | CASRGSDRAGEKLFF
TRBD1 | TRBJ1-5 | . | TRBV7-2 | TGTGCCAGCAGCCTGGAAGAGACAGGGGGTGATTGGGGCAATCAGCCCCAGCATTTT | CASSLEETGGDWGNQPQHF
TRBD1 | TRBJ1-2 | . | TRBV5-1 | TGCGCCAGCAGCTTGGCCAGGGGGCCGGCTGGCTACACCTTC | CASSLARGPAGYTF
. | TRBJ2-7 | . | TRBV6-1 | TGTGCCAGCGACAGCTCCTACGAGCAGTACTTC | CASDSSYEQYF
TRBD2 | TRBJ2-7 | . | TRBV28 | TGTGCCAGCCGTAGCGGGAGCTCCTACGAGCAGTACTTC | CASRSGSSYEQYF
. | TRBJ1-4 | . | TRBV2 | TGTGCCAGCAGTGGTCGGAGGGACTTCCGAAAACTGTTTTTT | CASSGRRDFRKLFF
TRBD1 | TRBJ1-6 | . | TRBV6-6 | TGTGCCAGCAGTCCGGGACAGTCTAATTCACCCCTCCACTTT | CASSPGQSNSPLHF
. | TRBJ1-1 | few | TRBV6-6 | TGTGCCAGCAGTTACGAGGGAGAGCGCACTGAAGCTTTCTTT | CASSYEGERTEAFF
TRBD1 | TRBJ1-2 | . | TRBV27 | TGTGCCAGCAGTTTAGTGTCAGGGGGCGGGTATGGCTACACCTTC | CASSLVSGGGYGYTF
TRBD2 | TRBJ2-3 | few | TRBV28 | TGTGCCAGCAGTTTCCGCCTAGCGGGCTATAGCACAGATACGCAGTATTTT | CASSFRLAGYSTDTQYF
. | TRBJ2-6 | . | TRBV5-1 | TGCGCCAGCAGCTTGCAGGGCGGCTGGGCCAACGTCCTGACTTTC | CASSLQGGWANVLTF
. | TRBJ1-1 | . | TRBV10-3 | TGTGCCATCAGTGGCGGCTCTAACACTGAAGCTTTCTTT | CAISGGSNTEAFF
TRBD2 | TRBJ2-7 | . | TRBV6-6 | TGTGCCAGCAGCCCCCTCAGCGGGAGGACGTTGGAGCAGTACTTC | CASSPLSGRTLEQYF
. | TRBJ2-1 | . | TRBV4-3 | TGCGCCAGCAGCCAAGGTAGTCAGGGAAAGCAGTTCTTC | CASSQGSQGKQFF
. | TRBJ2-1 | . | TRBV27 | TGTGCCAGCAGTTCGAGGCCCAGCTCCTACAATGAGCAGTTCTTC | CASSSRPSSYNEQFF
TRBD2 | TRBJ2-5 | . | TRBV10-3 | TGTGCCACCTCGACTAGCGGGGGAAAAGAGACCCAGTACTTC | CATSTSGGKETQYF
TRBD1 | TRBJ2-1 | . | TRBV9 | TGTGCCAGCAGCGTAGTTGGGACAGGGGACAGTGAGCAGTTCTTC | CASSVVGTGDSEQFF
. | TRBJ1-1 | . | TRBV19 | TGTGCCAGTAGTATAGCCGGCAGGGCTTTAACTGAAGCTTTCTTT | CASSIAGRALTEAFF
. | TRBJ1-5 | . | TRBV5-1 | TGCGCCAGCAGCACCTTGCCGGGACAAAATCAGCCCCAGCATTTT | CASSTLPGQNQPQHF
. | TRBJ1-5 | . | TRBV27 | TGTGCCAGCAGTCCGCCAGGGAATCAGCCCCAGCATTTT | CASSPPGNQPQHF